These T cell receptor beta chains were read from a single sample in a study of T-cell memory formation after mild COVID-19. TCRdb reprocessed the 5' RACE reads with MiXCR, giving one entry per CDR3 protein. Here the sample spans approximately 560,000 distinct CDR3 sequences, around a sixth being singletons. The sample taken for sequencing was PBMCs or a T cell subset sorted from them (not recorded which). These receptor sequences come from an adult woman who had mild COVID-19 (a few samples of this study predate the infection). Cell type and time point are not known. Both conserved end residues are part of each CDR3. The D gene is left open where the match is weak. Only some rows state a clone size, as once, few, many or a class for expanded clones.

J: TRBJ2-7
D: TRBD2
V: TRBV20-1
size: few
CDR3: CSAGGSYEQYF
DNA: TGCAGTGCAGGCGGGAGCTACGAGCAGTACTTC

J: TRBJ2-5
D: .
V: TRBV2
size: .
CDR3: CASRAPTGQGGETQYF
DNA: TGTGCCAGCAGAGCGCCTACTGGACAGGGAGGGGAGACCCAGTACTTC

J: TRBJ2-3
D: TRBD2
V: TRBV18
size: few
CDR3: CASSSRDGPSGRALDTQYF
DNA: TGTGCCAGCTCATCACGTGATGGGCCTAGCGGGAGGGCCCTTGATACGCAGTATTTT

J: TRBJ1-2
D: .
V: TRBV12-3/TRBV12-4
size: few
CDR3: CASSPRQTNYGYTF
DNA: TGTGCCAGCAGTCCCAGGCAAACTAACTATGGCTACACCTTC

J: TRBJ2-5
D: TRBD1
V: TRBV29-1
size: many
CDR3: CSVRTGGRETQYF
DNA: TGCAGCGTTAGGACAGGGGGCAGGGAGACCCAGTACTTC

J: TRBJ2-7
D: TRBD2
V: TRBV5-1
size: .
CDR3: CASSSGTSGRAHEQYF
DNA: TGCGCCAGCAGCTCCGGAACTAGCGGGAGGGCCCACGAGCAGTACTTC

J: TRBJ2-5
D: TRBD1
V: TRBV6-5
size: .
CDR3: CASSGQAGSPETQYF
DNA: TGTGCCAGCAGTGGACAGGCTGGCTCTCCAGAGACCCAGTACTTC

J: TRBJ1-4
D: .
V: TRBV12-3/TRBV12-4
size: few
CDR3: CASSPVGQFEKLFF
DNA: TGTGCCAGCAGCCCTGTCGGACAGTTTGAAAAACTGTTTTTT

J: TRBJ2-2
D: TRBD2
V: TRBV18
size: few
CDR3: CASSPPRTSGRYTGELFF
DNA: TGTGCCAGCTCACCACCACGGACTAGCGGGAGGTACACCGGGGAGCTGTTTTTT

J: TRBJ1-5
D: TRBD1
V: TRBV18
size: .
CDR3: CASSPQRDSYSNQPQHF
DNA: TGTGCCAGCTCACCGCAAAGGGACAGTTATAGCAATCAGCCCCAGCATTTT

J: TRBJ2-1
D: .
V: TRBV6-5
size: few
CDR3: CASRFGAGSYNEQFF
DNA: TGTGCCAGCAGGTTTGGGGCGGGCTCCTACAATGAGCAGTTCTTC

J: TRBJ2-7
D: .
V: TRBV4-2
size: few
CDR3: CASSQYGAYEQYF
DNA: TGTGCCAGCAGCCAGTACGGAGCCTACGAGCAGTACTTC

J: TRBJ2-7
D: .
V: TRBV27
size: .
CDR3: CASSLSATARVEQYF
DNA: TGTGCCAGCAGTTTATCGGCCACCGCGCGTGTAGAGCAGTACTTC

J: TRBJ1-3
D: .
V: TRBV3-1
size: few
CDR3: CASSHPGRLNTIYF
DNA: TGTGCCAGCAGCCATCCGGGAAGACTAAACACCATATATTTT

J: TRBJ1-2
D: .
V: TRBV7-9
size: .
CDR3: CASSLEIDYGYTF
DNA: TGTGCCAGCAGCTTAGAAATTGATTATGGCTACACCTTC

J: TRBJ2-7
D: .
V: TRBV14
size: .
CDR3: CASSRPGPAGYEQYF
DNA: TGTGCCAGCAGCCGCCCGGGACCGGCTGGCTACGAGCAGTACTTC

J: TRBJ2-1
D: TRBD2
V: TRBV7-9
size: .
CDR3: CASSTPGLAGGNNEQFF
DNA: TGTGCCAGCAGCACCCCGGGACTAGCGGGAGGGAATAATGAGCAGTTCTTC

J: TRBJ2-7
D: .
V: TRBV14
size: .
CDR3: CASSLTKAEQYF
DNA: TGTGCCAGCAGCCTAACGAAGGCCGAGCAGTACTTC

J: TRBJ2-1
D: .
V: TRBV19
size: .
CDR3: CASSKEGGGQFF
DNA: TGTGCCAGTAGTAAGGAGGGCGGTGGGCAGTTCTTC

J: TRBJ1-1
D: .
V: TRBV12-3/TRBV12-4
size: .
CDR3: CASSFIGGAGTEAFF
DNA: TGTGCCAGCAGTTTTATCGGGGGCGCGGGCACTGAAGCTTTCTTT

J: TRBJ2-2
D: TRBD1
V: TRBV6-2/TRBV6-3
size: .
CDR3: CAGMTGGSTGEMFF
DNA: TGTGCCGGAATGACAGGGGGCAGTACCGGGGAGATGTTTTTT

J: TRBJ2-2
D: TRBD1
V: TRBV20-1
size: .
CDR3: CSASRGPNTGELFF
DNA: TGCAGTGCTAGCAGGGGGCCAAACACCGGGGAGCTGTTTTTT

J: TRBJ2-1
D: .
V: TRBV18
size: few
CDR3: CASSTEGNEQFF
DNA: TGTGCCAGCTCAACCGAGGGAAATGAGCAGTTCTTC

J: TRBJ2-5
D: .
V: TRBV28
size: few
CDR3: CASTGQKETQYF
DNA: TGTGCCAGCACCGGACAGAAAGAGACCCAGTACTTC

J: TRBJ2-7
D: .
V: TRBV21-1
size: .
CDR3: CASSTSGRRYEQYF
DNA: TGTGCCAGCAGCACCTCCGGGAGGCGCTACGAGCAGTACTTC

J: TRBJ2-5
D: .
V: TRBV6-6
size: few
CDR3: CASRAPGPAETQYF
DNA: TGTGCCAGCAGGGCCCCGGGCCCCGCAGAGACCCAGTACTTC

J: TRBJ2-5
D: .
V: TRBV20-1
size: many
CDR3: CSARRPGERETQYF
DNA: TGCAGTGCTAGGAGGCCGGGAGAAAGGGAGACCCAGTACTTC

J: TRBJ1-2
D: TRBD1
V: TRBV7-9
size: .
CDR3: CASSSGQGTNGYTF
DNA: TGTGCCAGCAGCAGTGGACAGGGAACTAATGGCTACACCTTC

J: TRBJ1-1
D: TRBD1
V: TRBV4-1
size: .
CDR3: CASSQGDRDEVTTEAFF
DNA: TGCGCCAGCAGCCAAGGGGACAGGGATGAGGTTACCACTGAAGCTTTCTTT

J: TRBJ1-6
D: .
V: TRBV27
size: .
CDR3: CASSLTGSNNSPLHF
DNA: TGTGCCAGCAGTTTAACAGGGAGCAATAATTCACCCCTCCACTTT

J: TRBJ1-2
D: .
V: TRBV9
size: .
CDR3: CASSVGTHRGTGYTF
DNA: TGTGCCAGCAGCGTAGGGACCCACAGAGGAACTGGCTACACCTTC

J: TRBJ1-2
D: .
V: TRBV12-3/TRBV12-4
size: .
CDR3: CASSKARDGYTF
DNA: TGTGCCAGCAGTAAAGCCAGGGATGGCTACACCTTC

J: TRBJ2-1
D: TRBD2
V: TRBV18
size: few
CDR3: CASSPAGAINEQFF
DNA: TGTGCCAGCTCACCGGCGGGAGCTATCAATGAGCAGTTCTTC

J: TRBJ2-3
D: .
V: TRBV12-3/TRBV12-4
size: .
CDR3: CASRTGGPDTQYF
DNA: TGTGCCAGCAGGACCGGGGGGCCAGATACGCAGTATTTT

J: TRBJ2-2
D: .
V: TRBV7-9
size: few
CDR3: CASSPLDSGTGELFF
DNA: TGTGCCAGCAGCCCCCTGGACAGTGGGACCGGGGAGCTGTTTTTT

J: TRBJ2-3
D: .
V: TRBV6-2/TRBV6-3
size: .
CDR3: CASSTSEVDLDTQYF
DNA: .

J: TRBJ2-1
D: TRBD1
V: TRBV24-1
size: .
CDR3: CATGDRAAYNEQFF
DNA: TGTGCCACTGGAGACAGGGCAGCCTACAATGAGCAGTTCTTC

J: TRBJ2-2
D: .
V: TRBV7-9
size: .
CDR3: CASGPLRDTGELFF
DNA: TGTGCCAGCGGACCTTTACGGGACACCGGGGAGCTGTTTTTT

J: TRBJ2-7
D: .
V: TRBV7-8
size: .
CDR3: CASSLTGGQLHEQYF
DNA: TGTGCCAGCAGCTTAACGGGGGGACAGCTCCACGAGCAGTACTTC

J: TRBJ2-3
D: .
V: TRBV5-1
size: few
CDR3: CASSLASGTDTQYF
DNA: TGCGCCAGCAGCTTGGCCAGCGGGACAGATACGCAGTATTTT

J: TRBJ1-2
D: .
V: TRBV20-1
size: .
CDR3: CSARAAGNYGYTF
DNA: TGCAGTGCTAGAGCAGCAGGGAACTATGGCTACACCTTC

J: TRBJ1-5
D: TRBD1
V: TRBV6-1
size: .
CDR3: CASLTGEGANQPQHF
DNA: TGTGCCAGCCTCACAGGGGAAGGAGCTAATCAGCCCCAGCATTTT

J: TRBJ2-1
D: TRBD2
V: TRBV28
size: .
CDR3: CASRPSSGVYNEQFF
DNA: TGTGCCAGCAGGCCCTCTAGCGGGGTCTACAATGAGCAGTTCTTC